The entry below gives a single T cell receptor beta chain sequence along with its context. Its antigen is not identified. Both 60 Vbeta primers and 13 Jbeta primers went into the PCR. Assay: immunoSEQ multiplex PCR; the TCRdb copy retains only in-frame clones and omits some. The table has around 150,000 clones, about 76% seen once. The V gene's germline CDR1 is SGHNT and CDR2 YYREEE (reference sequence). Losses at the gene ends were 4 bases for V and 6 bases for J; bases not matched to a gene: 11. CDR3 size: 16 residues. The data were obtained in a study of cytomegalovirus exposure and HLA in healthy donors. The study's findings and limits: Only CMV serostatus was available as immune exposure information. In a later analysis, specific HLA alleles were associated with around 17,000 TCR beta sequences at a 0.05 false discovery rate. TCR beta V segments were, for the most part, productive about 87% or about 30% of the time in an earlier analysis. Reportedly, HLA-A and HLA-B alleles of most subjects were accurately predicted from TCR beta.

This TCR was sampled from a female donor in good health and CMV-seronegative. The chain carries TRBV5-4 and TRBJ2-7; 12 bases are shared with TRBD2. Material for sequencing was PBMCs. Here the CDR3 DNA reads TGTGCCAGCAGCGGGGCGGCTAGCGGGGGGGCCGGCGAGCAGTACTTC. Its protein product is CASSGAASGGAGEQYF.